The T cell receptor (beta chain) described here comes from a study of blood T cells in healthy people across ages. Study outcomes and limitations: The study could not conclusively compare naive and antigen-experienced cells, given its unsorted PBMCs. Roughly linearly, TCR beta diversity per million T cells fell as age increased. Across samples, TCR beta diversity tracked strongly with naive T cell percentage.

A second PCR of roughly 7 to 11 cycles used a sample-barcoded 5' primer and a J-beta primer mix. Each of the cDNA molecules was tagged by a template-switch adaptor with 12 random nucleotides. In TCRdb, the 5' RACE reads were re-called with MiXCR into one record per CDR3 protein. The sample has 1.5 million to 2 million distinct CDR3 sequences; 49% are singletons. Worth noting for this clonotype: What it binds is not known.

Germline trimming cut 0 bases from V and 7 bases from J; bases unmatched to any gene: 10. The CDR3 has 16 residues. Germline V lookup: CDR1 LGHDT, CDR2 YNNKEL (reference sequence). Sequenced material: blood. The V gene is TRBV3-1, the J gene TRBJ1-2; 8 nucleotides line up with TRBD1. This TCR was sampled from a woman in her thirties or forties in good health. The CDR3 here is CASSQDPRGRWGGYTF. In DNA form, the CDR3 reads TGTGCCAGCAGCCAAGACCCCAGGGGGCGTTGGGGTGGCTACACCTTC.